This T cell receptor beta chain is from a study of blood T cell repertoires in COVID-19. On the study more broadly: Spain, Italy and the United States supplied samples that represented acute and convalescent COVID-19. The analysed material was cDNA or gDNA that came from T cells, B-cell-depleted T cells, or PBMCs.

V gave up 4 bases and J gave up 2 bases; unmatched junction bases: 10. Germline V gives CDR1 GTSNPN, CDR2 SVGIG (reference sequence). This CDR3 region has 15 residues. Per the study methods: Reference gene primer amplification in the assay estimated nucleated cell counts. Here immunoSEQ multiplex PCR was the method, and the copy in TCRdb shows in-frame clones only, minus some. That table gives V, J and clone size, and the DNA gave D and trimming. The sample includes about 46,000 clones, about 87% seen only once; the top ten take about a sixth. The chain recombines TRBV30 with TRBJ1-2; 7 positions match TRBD1. The sequence came from a human donor in a cohort sampled during active COVID-19. Sequenced: peripheral blood. CDR3 sequence (DNA): TGTGCCTGGACCGAGACAGGGATGTGGAACTATGGCTACACCTTC. The encoded protein is CAWTETGMWNYGYTF.